This entry lists 20 T cell receptor beta chains sequenced from one sample in a study of blood T cells in healthy people across ages. Through a sample-barcoded 5' primer and a J-beta primer mix, a second PCR was run for roughly 6 to 11 cycles. TCRdb recomputed calls from the 5' RACE reads with MiXCR, one row per CDR3 protein. This table holds around 1,900,000 distinct CDR3 sequences, roughly two fifths found once. The sample was blood. The source is a human donor in good health.

Turning to this clonotype: This may be a read error, as it is one base from a much larger clone. V usage is TRBV20-1 and J usage is TRBJ1-2, with a tentative D call TRBD1 (5 bases). CDR3 length: 14 amino acids. CDR1 is DFQATT and CDR2 is SNEGSKA in the germline V gene (reference sequence). The DNA of the CDR3 is TGCGGTGCTAGATCTTTTGGGGGGTTCTATGGCTACACCTTC. This gives the protein CGARSFGGFYGYTF.

The chain carries TRBV20-1 and TRBJ2-7, with TRBD2 matching 8 bases. V lost 4 bases to trimming and J lost 3 bases; unmatched junction nucleotides: 8. This CDR3 contains 14 residues. The germline gives CDR1 DFQATT, CDR2 SNEGSKA (reference sequence). The CDR3 loop reads CSANPPLAGYEQYF. The CDR3 DNA follows: TGCAGTGCTAACCCCCCTCTAGCGGGCTACGAGCAGTACTTC.

This rearrangement joins TRBV11-2 to TRBJ2-1, with unresolved D. The germline gives CDR1 SGHAT, CDR2 FQNNGV. This CDR3 has 14 residues. V dropped 5 bases and J dropped 8 bases, with 16 bases sitting between them. CDR3 nucleotide sequence: TGTGCCAGCAGCGCAGCCGCTTTCTCCGATGAGCAGTTCTTC. Protein sequence: CASSAAAFSDEQFF.

The chain recombines TRBV28 with TRBJ1-5; the match to TRBD1 covers 10 bases. Unmatched junction bases numbered 6, after V lost 5 bases and J lost 5 bases. CDR1 MDHEN and CDR2 SYDVKM come from the germline V gene. This CDR3 spans 15 amino acids. CDR3 nucleotide sequence: TGTGCCAGCAGTCCAGAGGGACAGGGGTATCAGCCCCAGCATTTT. Its translation: CASSPEGQGYQPQHF.

The chain has TRBV5-1 and TRBJ2-5, with a weak D call TRBD1 (5 bases). The CDR3 extends over 13 amino acids. V was shortened by 7 bases and J by 1 base, with 11 bases between the two germline ends. Looked up from germline, CDR1 is SGHRS and CDR2 is YFSETQ. The CDR3 DNA reads TGCGCCAGCCAACGACAGACCCAAGAGACCCAGTACTTC. It specifies CASQRQTQETQYF.

The table lists this clonotype with a few counts. CDR3 region: CASSSTENSPLHF. In nucleotides, the CDR3 is TGTGCCAGCAGCTCCACTGAGAATTCACCCCTCCACTTT. The V call is TRBV7-6, the J call TRBJ1-6; no reliable D call. Germline loops: CDR1 SGHVS, CDR2 FNYEAQ. This CDR3 comprises 13 residues. Trimming stripped 4 bases from V and 7 bases from J, with 8 bases between.

This chain connects TRBV7-2 to TRBJ1-1; D uncertain. Germline V gene sequence: CDR1 SGHTA, CDR2 FQGNSA. V lost 3 bases, J lost 7 bases, and 9 bases lay in between. The CDR3 is 12 residues long. The CDR3 DNA sequence: TGTGCCAGCAGCTTCTTTTCCCGTGAAGCTTTCTTT. Translation: CASSFFSREAFF.

The chain's CDR3 is CASSFTGQGTYEQYF. The CDR3 DNA is TGTGCCAGCAGTTTCACCGGACAGGGGACCTACGAGCAGTACTTC. This sequence joins TRBV2 and TRBJ2-7, with TRBD1 identical over 9 bases. Trimming at V came to 5 bases and at J to 2 bases, leaving 7 bases not matched to a gene. CDR1 is SNHLY, CDR2 FYNNEI, per germline. CDR3 length: 15 residues. Drawing the rest from reference TRBV2 and TRBJ2-7, the complete variable domain is EPEVTQTPSHQVTQMGQEVILRCVPISNHLYFYWYRQILGQKVEFLVSFYNNEISEKSEIFDDQFSVERPDGSNFTLKIRSTKLEDSAMYFCASSFTGQGTYEQYFGPGTRLTVT.

This clonotype has at least ten counts. V usage is TRBV7-2 and J usage is TRBJ1-2; D is undetermined. The V gene's germline CDR1 is SGHTA and CDR2 FQGNSA. Between the trimmed V and J ends, which lost 0 bases and 4 bases, there was a span of 3 bases. The CDR3 runs 12 residues. The CDR3 DNA sequence: TGTGCCAGCAGCTTAGCCACCTATGGCTACACCTTC. Protein sequence: CASSLATYGYTF.

At least ten counts were recorded for this clonotype. A read error may produce the germline difference seen at one junction end. This rearrangement joins TRBV5-6 to TRBJ2-3; D is ambiguous. In germline, CDR1 is SGHDT, CDR2 YYEEEE. The CDR3 is 15 amino acids. CDR3 region: CASSLGPTSTDTQYF. CDR3 nucleotide sequence: TGTGCTAGCAGCCTTGGACCCACTTCGACAGATACGCAGTATTTT.

Regarding this clonotype: A read error may be the cause here, since a much bigger clone is one base away. The rearrangement links TRBV6-5 to TRBJ1-2; TRBD1 is a possible D gene (6 bases). Germline assignment: CDR1 MNHEY and CDR2 SVGAGI. The CDR3 length is 14 residues. The CDR3: CTSYTTGYGYGYTF. The CDR3 DNA is TGTACCAGCTACACAACAGGGTATGGCTATGGCTACACCTTC.

This clonotype was observed a few times. The chain uses TRBV7-2 and TRBJ2-7; 11 positions match TRBD1. The CDR3 extends over 16 amino acids. CDR1 SGHTA and CDR2 FQGNSA come from the germline V gene. Trimming removed 2 bases from V and 6 bases from J; junction bases left unmatched: 9. The CDR3 reads CASSLNPGGTGGEQYF. The CDR3 nucleotides read TGTGCCAGCAGCTTAAATCCGGGGGGGACAGGGGGCGAGCAGTACTTC.

Only a few counts were recorded for this clonotype. This sequence joins TRBV12-3 or TRBV12-4 and TRBJ2-1; 10 bases match TRBD1. The CDR3 has 13 amino acids. V shed 6 bases and J 9 bases; nucleotides not matched to a gene: 5. The DNA for the CDR3 is TGTGCCAGCAGGGCCGGGACAGGGGTTGAGCAGTTCTTC. This translates into CASRAGTGVEQFF.

This rearrangement joins TRBV29-1 to TRBJ1-1; 9 positions agree with TRBD1. J lost 5 bases, V lost 4 bases, and 8 bases had no gene match. The CDR3 is 14 residues long. From germline, CDR1 is SQVTM and CDR2 ANQGSEA. DNA for the CDR3: TGCAGCGTTGCACGGGCGGGGACAGGGACTGAAGCTTTCTTT. This sequence encodes CSVARAGTGTEAFF.

This clonotype was detected many times. J is TRBJ2-4 and V is TRBV18; 9 bases align to TRBD1. CDR3 length: 15 residues. CDR1 KGHSH and CDR2 LQKENI come from the germline V gene. V was pared by 4 bases and J by 6 bases, with 7 bases of the junction left unmatched. The CDR3 loop is CASSRTMGQGNIQYF. The CDR3, as DNA: TGTGCCAGCTCACGTACCATGGGACAGGGAAACATTCAGTACTTC.

This clonotype occurred a few times. The junction shows a germline mismatch at one end, possibly a read error. The J gene is TRBJ2-3, the V gene TRBV29-1; TRBD2 matches 10 bases. The CDR3 has 14 residues. Germline loops: CDR1 SQVTM, CDR2 ANQGSEA. CDR3 sequence (DNA): TGCAGCGTTGACCCTAGCGGGAGCAGAGATACGCAGTATTTT. Protein product: CSVDPSGSRDTQYF.

Comments on this clonotype: One junction end disagrees with the germline gene, perhaps due to a read error. The chain is built from TRBV6-2 or TRBV6-3 and TRBJ2-3; D uncertain. CDR1 is MNHEY and CDR2 is SVGEGT in the germline V gene. CDR3 size: 14 residues. The CDR3 DNA sequence: TGTGCCAGCAGTACCGCCGGCTTCACAGATACGCAGGATTTT. It is translated as CASSTAGFTDTQDF.

The chain combines TRBV6-2 or TRBV6-3 with TRBJ2-1, with D possibly being TRBD1 or TRBD2 (5 bases each). The V end lost 6 bases, the J end lost 6 bases, and 12 bases lay between the germline ends. The germline CDR1 and CDR2 sequences are MNHEY and SVGEGT. The CDR3 is 13 amino acids. CDR3 in amino acids: CASSRGTGNEQFF. CDR3 nucleotides: TGTGCCAGCAGCCGAGGGACCGGCAATGAGCAGTTCTTC.

The rearrangement uses TRBV5-1 and TRBJ2-3, with D unclear. The CDR3 spans 11 residues. The V and J ends lost 6 bases and 5 bases respectively, with 7 bases between them. The V gene's germline CDR1 is SGHRS and CDR2 YFSETQ. This chain's CDR3 is CASTAQDTQYF. The CDR3, as DNA: TGCGCCAGCACCGCGCAAGATACGCAGTATTTT.

CDR3 residues: CASSSPGLKYF. Here the CDR3 DNA reads TGTGCCAGCAGCTCCCCGGGTCTGAAGTACTTC. This chain links TRBV5-5 with TRBJ2-5; unclear D gene. CDR1 is SGHKS and CDR2 is YYEKEE in the germline V gene (reference sequence). Trimming took off 3 bases at V and 12 bases at J, with 12 bases between the two ends. The CDR3 loop spans 11 amino acids.